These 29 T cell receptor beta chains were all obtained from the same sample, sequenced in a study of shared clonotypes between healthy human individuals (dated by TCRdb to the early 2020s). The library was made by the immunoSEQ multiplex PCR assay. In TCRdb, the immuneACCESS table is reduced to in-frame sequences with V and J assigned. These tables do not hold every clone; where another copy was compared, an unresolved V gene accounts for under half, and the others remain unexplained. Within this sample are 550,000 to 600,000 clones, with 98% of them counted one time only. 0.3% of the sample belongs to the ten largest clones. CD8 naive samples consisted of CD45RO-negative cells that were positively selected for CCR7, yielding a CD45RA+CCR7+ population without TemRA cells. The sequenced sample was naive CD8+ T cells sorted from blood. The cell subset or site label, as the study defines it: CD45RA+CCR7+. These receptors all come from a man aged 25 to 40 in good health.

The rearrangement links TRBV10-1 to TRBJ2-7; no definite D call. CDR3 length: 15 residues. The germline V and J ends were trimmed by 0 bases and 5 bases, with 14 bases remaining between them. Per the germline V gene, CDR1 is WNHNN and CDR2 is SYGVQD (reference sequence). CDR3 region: CASSESSVYLDEQYF. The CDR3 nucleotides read TGCGCCAGCAGTGAGTCCTCGGTCTACCTCGACGAGCAGTACTTC.

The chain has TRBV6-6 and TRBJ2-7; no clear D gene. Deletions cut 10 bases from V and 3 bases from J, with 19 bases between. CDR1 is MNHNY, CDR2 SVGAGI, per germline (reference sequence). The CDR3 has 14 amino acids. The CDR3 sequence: CAIEQNPDGYEQYF. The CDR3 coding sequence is TGTGCCATCGAACAAAACCCAGATGGCTACGAGCAGTACTTC.

The CDR3 reads CASSQEAGGYEQYF. The CDR3 coding sequence is TGCGCCAGCAGCCAAGAGGCAGGGGGCTACGAGCAGTACTTC. The chain couples TRBV4-1 to TRBJ2-7; 7 positions agree with TRBD1. The CDR3 runs 14 residues. Germline CDR1 MGHRA, CDR2 YSYEKL. Trimming at V came to 0 bases and at J to 3 bases, leaving 2 bases not matched to a gene.

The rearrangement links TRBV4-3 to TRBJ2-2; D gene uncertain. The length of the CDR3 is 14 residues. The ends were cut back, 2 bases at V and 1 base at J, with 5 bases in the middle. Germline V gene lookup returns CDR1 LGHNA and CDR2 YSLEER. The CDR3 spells CASSQLGNTGELFF. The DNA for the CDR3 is TGCGCCAGCAGCCAACTGGGGAACACCGGGGAGCTGTTTTTT.

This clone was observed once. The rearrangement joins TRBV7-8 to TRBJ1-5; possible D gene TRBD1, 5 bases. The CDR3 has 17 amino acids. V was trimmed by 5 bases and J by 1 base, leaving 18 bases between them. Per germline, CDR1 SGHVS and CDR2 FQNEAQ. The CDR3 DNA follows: TGTGCCAGCAGCACAGAGCCGGCAGGGACCAGCAATCAGCCCCAGCATTTT. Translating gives CASSTEPAGTSNQPQHF. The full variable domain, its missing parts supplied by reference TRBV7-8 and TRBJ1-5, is GAGVSQSPRYKVAKRGQDVALRCDPISGHVSLFWYQQALGQGPEFLTYFQNEAQLDKSGLPSDRFFAERPEGSVSTLKIQRTQQEDSAVYLCASSTEPAGTSNQPQHFGDGTRLSIL.

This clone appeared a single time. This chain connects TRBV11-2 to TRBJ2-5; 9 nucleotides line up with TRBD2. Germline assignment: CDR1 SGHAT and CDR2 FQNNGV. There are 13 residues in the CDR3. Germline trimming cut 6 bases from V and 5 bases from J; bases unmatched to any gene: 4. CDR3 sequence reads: CASSNLAGETQYF. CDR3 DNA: TGTGCCAGCAGTAACCTAGCGGGGGAGACCCAGTACTTC.

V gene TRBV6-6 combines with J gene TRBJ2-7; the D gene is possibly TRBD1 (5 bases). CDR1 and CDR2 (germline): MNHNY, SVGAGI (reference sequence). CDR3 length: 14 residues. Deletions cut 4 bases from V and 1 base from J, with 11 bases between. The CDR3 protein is CASSFVQGSYEQYF. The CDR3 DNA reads TGTGCCAGCAGTTTCGTGCAGGGATCCTACGAGCAGTACTTC.

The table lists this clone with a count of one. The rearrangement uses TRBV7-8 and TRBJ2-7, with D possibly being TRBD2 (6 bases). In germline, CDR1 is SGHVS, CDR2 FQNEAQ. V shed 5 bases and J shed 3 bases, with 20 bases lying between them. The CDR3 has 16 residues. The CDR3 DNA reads TGTGCCAGCAGCGTCAAGAGACGGGGGACCCACTACGAGCAGTACTTC. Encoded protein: CASSVKRRGTHYEQYF.

CDR3 loop: CATSDGGTDTQYF. The CDR3 bases are TGTGCCACCAGCGATGGCGGCACAGATACGCAGTATTTT. The rearrangement links TRBV15 to TRBJ2-3, with no clear D. The CDR3 loop spans 13 amino acids. The germline CDR1 and CDR2 sequences are LNHNV and YYDKDF (reference sequence). V was cut by 5 bases and J by 1 base, with 7 bases left in between.

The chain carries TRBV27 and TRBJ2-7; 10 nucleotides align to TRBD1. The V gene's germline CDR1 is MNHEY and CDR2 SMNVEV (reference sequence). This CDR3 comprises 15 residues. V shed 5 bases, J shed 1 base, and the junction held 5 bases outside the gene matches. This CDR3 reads CASSQPGQGSYEQYF. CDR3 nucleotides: TGTGCCAGCAGTCAACCGGGACAGGGGTCCTACGAGCAGTACTTC.

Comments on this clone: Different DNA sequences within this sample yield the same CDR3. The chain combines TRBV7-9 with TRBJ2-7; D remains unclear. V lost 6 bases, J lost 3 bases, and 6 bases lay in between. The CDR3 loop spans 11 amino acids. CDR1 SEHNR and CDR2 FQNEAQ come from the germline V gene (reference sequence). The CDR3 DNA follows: TGTGCCAGCAGTTCTAACTACGAGCAGTACTTC. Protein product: CASSSNYEQYF.

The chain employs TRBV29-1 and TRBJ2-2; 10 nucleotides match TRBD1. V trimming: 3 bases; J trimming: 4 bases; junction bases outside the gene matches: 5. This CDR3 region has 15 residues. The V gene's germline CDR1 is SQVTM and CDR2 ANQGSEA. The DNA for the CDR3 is TGCAGCGTTGAGGGTGGGGACAGGGGCACCGGGGAGCTGTTTTTT. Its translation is CSVEGGDRGTGELFF.

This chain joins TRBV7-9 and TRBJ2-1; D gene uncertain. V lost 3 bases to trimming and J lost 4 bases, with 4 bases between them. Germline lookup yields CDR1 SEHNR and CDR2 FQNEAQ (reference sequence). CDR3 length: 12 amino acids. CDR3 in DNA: TGTGCCAGCAGCTTCGGGTACAATGAGCAGTTCTTC. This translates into CASSFGYNEQFF.

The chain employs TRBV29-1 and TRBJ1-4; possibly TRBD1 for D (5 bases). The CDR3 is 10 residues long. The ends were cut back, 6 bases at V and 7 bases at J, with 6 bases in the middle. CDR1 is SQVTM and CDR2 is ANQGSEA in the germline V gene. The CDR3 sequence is CSVQGEKLFF. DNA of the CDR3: TGCAGCGTCCAGGGTGAAAAACTGTTTTTT.

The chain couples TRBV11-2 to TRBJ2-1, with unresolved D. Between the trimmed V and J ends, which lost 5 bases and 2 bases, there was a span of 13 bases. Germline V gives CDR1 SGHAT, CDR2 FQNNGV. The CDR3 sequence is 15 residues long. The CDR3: CASSRRTGAYNEQFF. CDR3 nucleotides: TGTGCCAGCAGCCGCCGGACGGGTGCCTACAATGAGCAGTTCTTC.

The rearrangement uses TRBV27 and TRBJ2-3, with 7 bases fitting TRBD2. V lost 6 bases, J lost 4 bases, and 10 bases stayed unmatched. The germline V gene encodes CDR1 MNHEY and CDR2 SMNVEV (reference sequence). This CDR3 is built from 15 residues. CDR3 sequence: CASSTGLFPSDTQYF. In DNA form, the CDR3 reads TGTGCCAGCAGCACGGGACTATTCCCCTCAGATACGCAGTATTTT.

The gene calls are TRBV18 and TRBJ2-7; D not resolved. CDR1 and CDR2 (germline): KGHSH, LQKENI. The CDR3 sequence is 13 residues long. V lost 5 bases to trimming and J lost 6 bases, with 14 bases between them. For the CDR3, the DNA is TGTGCCAGCTCAGTTGAGAAACCCCGCGAGCAGTACTTC. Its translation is CASSVEKPREQYF.

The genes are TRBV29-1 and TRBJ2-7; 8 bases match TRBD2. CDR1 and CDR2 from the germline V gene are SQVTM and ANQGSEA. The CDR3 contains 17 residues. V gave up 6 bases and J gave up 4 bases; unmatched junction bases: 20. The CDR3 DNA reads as TGCAGCGTGGTAGGGGCCTCGGCGGGAGGATTGGGGTACGAGCAGTACTTC. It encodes CSVVGASAGGLGYEQYF.

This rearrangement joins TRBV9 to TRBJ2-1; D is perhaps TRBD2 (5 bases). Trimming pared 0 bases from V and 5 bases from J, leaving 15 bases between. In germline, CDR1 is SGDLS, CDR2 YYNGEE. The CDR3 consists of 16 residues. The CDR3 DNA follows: TGTGCCAGCAGCGTAGAAGCCCTAGCATCCCACAATGAGCAGTTCTTC. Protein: CASSVEALASHNEQFF.

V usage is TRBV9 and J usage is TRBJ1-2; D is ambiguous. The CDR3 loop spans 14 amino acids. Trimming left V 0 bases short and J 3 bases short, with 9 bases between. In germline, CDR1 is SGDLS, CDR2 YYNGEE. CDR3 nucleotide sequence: TGTGCCAGCAGCGTAGAGGGTGATTACTATGGCTACACCTTC. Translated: CASSVEGDYYGYTF.

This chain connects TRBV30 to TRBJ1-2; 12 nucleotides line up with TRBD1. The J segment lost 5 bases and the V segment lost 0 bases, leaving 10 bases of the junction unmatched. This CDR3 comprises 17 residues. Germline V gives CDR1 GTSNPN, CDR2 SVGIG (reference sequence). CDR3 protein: CAWSVPGTGGLFYGYTF. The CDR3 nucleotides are TGTGCCTGGAGTGTACCAGGGACAGGGGGCCTTTTTTATGGCTACACCTTC.

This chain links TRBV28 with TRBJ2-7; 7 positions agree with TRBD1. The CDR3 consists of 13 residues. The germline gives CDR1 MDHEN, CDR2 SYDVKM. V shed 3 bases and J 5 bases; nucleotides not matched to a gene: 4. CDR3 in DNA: TGTGCCAGCAGTTTGAATACAGGGGACGAGCAGTACTTC. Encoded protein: CASSLNTGDEQYF. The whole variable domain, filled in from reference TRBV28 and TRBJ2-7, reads DVKVTQSSRYLVKRTGEKVFLECVQDMDHENMFWYRQDPGLGLRLIYFSYDVKMKEKGDIPEGYSVSREKKERFSLILESASTNQTSMYLCASSLNTGDEQYFGPGTRLTVT.

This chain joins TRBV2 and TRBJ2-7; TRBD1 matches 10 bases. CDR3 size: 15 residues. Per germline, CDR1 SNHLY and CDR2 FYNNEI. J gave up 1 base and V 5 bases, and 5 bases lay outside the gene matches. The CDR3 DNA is TGTGCCAGCAGTCCTGACAGGGGGCGATCCTACGAGCAGTACTTC. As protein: CASSPDRGRSYEQYF.

The CDR3 nucleotides are TGTGCCAGCAGCTCGGGGCAGGGTATGAACACTGAAGCTTTCTTT. Its protein is CASSSGQGMNTEAFF. The V and J genes are TRBV5-6 and TRBJ1-1; a possible D gene is TRBD1 (5 bases). Germline loops: CDR1 SGHDT, CDR2 YYEEEE. The ends were cut back, 3 bases at V and 0 bases at J, with 12 bases in the middle. This CDR3 is built from 15 residues. The full variable domain, completed using reference TRBV5-6 and TRBJ1-1, is DAGVTQSPTHLIKTRGQQVTLRCSPKSGHDTVSWYQQALGQGPQFIFQYYEEEERQRGNFPDRFSGHQFPNYSSELNVNALLLGDSALYLCASSSGQGMNTEAFFGQGTRLTVV.

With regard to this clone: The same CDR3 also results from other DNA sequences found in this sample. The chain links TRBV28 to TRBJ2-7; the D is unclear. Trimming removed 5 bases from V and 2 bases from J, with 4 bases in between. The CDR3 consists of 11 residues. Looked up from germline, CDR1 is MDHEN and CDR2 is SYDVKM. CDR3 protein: CASSTAYEQYF. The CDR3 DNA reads TGTGCCAGCAGTACAGCCTACGAGCAGTACTTC.

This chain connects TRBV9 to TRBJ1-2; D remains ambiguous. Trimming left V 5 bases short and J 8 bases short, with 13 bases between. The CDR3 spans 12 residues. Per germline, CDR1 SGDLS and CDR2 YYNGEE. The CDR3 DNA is TGTGCCAGCAGTGCTAGAACCAAGGGCTACACCTTC. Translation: CASSARTKGYTF.

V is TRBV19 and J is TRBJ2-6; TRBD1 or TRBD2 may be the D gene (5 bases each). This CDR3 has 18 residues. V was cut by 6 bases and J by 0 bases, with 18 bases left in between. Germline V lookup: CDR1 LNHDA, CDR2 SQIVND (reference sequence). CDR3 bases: TGTGCCAGTAGCGCAGGGACGGACAAAGACTCTGGGGCCAACGTCCTGACTTTC. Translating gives CASSAGTDKDSGANVLTF.

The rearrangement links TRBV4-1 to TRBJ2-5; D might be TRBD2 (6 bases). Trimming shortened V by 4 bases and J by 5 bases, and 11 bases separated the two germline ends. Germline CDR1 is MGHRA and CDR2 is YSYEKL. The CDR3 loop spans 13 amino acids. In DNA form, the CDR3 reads TGCGCCAGCAGCCGCGGGGTTTTGGAGACCCAGTACTTC. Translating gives CASSRGVLETQYF.

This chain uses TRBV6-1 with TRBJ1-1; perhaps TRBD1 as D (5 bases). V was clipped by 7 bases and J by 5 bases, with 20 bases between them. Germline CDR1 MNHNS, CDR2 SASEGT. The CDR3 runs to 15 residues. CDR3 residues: CASTEPRGGGTEAFF. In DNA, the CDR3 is TGTGCCAGCACCGAACCTAGGGGCGGGGGGACTGAAGCTTTCTTT.